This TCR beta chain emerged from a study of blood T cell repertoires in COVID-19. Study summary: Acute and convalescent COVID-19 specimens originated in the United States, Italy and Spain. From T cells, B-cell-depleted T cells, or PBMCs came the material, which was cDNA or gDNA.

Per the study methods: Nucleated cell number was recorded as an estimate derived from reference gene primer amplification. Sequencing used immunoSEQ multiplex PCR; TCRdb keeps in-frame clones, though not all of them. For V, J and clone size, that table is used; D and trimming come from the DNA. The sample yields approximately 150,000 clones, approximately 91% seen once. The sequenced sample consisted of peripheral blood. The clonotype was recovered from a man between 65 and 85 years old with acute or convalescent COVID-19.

The CDR3 region has the DNA TGTGCCAGCAGTCCTCGGGACATTTGGGCCCTTGAAGCTTTCTTT. Translation: CASSPRDIWALEAFF. This chain joins TRBV28 and TRBJ1-1; D possibly corresponds to TRBD1 (6 bases). Trimming removed 5 bases from V and 7 bases from J, with 20 bases in between. The germline V gene has CDR1 MDHEN and CDR2 SYDVKM. The CDR3 is 15 residues long.